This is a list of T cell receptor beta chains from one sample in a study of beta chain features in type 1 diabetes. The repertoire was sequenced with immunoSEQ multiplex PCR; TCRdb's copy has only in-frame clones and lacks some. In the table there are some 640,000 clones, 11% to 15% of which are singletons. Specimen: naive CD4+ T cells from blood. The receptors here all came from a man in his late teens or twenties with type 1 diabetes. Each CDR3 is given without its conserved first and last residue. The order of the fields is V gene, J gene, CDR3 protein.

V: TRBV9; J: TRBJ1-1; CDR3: ASSVIEGTEAF
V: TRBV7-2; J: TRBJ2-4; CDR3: ASSPGEGWYIQY
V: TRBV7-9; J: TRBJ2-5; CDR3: ASSRQGWETQY
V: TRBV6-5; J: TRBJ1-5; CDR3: ASSYGAYQPQH
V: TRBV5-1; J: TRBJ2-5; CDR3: ASSAGTSVQETQY
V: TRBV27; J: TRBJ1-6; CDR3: ASGTGGSPLH
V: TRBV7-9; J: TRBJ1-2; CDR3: ASSHDWDGYT
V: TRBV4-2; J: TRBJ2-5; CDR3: ASSQDVGKGQETQY
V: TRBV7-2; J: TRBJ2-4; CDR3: ASSLGWGAGKNIQY
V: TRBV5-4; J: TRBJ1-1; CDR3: ASSLKGMNTEAF
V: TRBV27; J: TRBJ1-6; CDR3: ASSVADSPLH
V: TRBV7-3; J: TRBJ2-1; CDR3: ASSFPGAYNEQF
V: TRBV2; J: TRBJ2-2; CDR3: ASSVTGFVGELF
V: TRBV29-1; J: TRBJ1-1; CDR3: SVGQGNTEAF
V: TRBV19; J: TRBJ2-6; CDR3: ASSIGTGVAPGANVLT
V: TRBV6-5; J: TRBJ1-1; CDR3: ASSSPRQGGNTEAF
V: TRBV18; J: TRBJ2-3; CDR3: ASSPPVTDTQY
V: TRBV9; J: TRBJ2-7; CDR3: ASSVESSDSYEQY
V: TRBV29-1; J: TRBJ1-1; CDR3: SVSLGVNTEAF
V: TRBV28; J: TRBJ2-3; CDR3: ASTARDPTATQY
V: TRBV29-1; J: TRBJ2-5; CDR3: SVQGLGETQY
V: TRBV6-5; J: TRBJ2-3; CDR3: ASSYRDSTDTQY
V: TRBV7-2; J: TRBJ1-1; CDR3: ASSSYSGNTEAF
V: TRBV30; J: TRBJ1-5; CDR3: ACSLGQSNQPQH
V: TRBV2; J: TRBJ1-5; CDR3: ASTGDINQPQH
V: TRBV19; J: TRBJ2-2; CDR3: ASSFLGVAGELF
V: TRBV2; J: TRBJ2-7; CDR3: ASSTYGLAGEEQY
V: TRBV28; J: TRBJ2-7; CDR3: ASTPSTGGYEQY
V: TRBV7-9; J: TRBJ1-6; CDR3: ASSNILRGDSPLH
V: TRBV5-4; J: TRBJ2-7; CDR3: ASSSGLAGTVSYEQY
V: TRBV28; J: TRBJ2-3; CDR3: ASSTPGASTDTQY
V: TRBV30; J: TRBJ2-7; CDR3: AWRQRGAYEQY
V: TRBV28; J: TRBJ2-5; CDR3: ASRGQAKGTQY
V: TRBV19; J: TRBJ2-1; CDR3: ASSILGGDNNEQF
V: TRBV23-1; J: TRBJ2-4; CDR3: ASSPLGRGLAKNIQY
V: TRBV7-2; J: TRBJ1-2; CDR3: ASSPDRNYGYT
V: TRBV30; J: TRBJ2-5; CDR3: AWSVLETQY
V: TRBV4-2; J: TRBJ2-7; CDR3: ASSQATLADYSYEQY
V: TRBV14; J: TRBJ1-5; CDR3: ASSQGGGHGQPQH
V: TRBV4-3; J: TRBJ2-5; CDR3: ASSPTGGETQY
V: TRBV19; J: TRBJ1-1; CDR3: ASYGTVNTEAF
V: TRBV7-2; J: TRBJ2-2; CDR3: ASSLRRNTGELF
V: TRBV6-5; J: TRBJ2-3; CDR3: ASSYNGGLDTQY
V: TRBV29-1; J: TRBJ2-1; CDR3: SVGTLIGSYNEQF
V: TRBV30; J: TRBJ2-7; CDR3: AWSVLASRSYEQY
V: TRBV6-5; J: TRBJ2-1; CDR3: ASRAPGYNEQF
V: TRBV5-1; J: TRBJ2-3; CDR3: ASSPAPLTDTQY
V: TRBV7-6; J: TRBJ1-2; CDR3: ASSLEGEGYT
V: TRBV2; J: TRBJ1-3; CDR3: ASSEARSTGNTIY
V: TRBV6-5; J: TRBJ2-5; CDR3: AKPGQETQY
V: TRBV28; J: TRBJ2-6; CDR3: ASSLGPGAANVLT
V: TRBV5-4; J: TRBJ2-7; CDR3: ASSLGGGQYEQY
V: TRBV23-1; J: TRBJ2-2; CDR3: ASSQSGQGPTGELF
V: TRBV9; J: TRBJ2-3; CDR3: ASSPGDTQY
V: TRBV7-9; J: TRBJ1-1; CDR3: ASSPDRGLTEAF
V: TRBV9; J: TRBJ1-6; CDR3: ASSVAGARNSPLH
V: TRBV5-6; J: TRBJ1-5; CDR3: ASSRQGVRQPQH
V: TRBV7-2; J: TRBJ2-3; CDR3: ASSSHGVGTDTQY
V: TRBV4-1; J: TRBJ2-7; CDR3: ASSLLAGVREQY
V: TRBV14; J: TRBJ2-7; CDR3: ASSPPGTGLHEQY